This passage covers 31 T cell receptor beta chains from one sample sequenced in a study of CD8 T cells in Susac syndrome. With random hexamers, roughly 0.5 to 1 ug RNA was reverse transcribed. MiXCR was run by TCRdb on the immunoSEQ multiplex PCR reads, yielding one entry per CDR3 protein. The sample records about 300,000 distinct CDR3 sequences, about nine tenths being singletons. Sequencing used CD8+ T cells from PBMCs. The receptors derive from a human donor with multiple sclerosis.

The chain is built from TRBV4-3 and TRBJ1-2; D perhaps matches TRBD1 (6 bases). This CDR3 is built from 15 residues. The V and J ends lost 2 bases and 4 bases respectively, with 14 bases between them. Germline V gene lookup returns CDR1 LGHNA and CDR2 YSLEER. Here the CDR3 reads CASSQSRGHLYGYTF. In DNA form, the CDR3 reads TGCGCCAGCAGCCAATCTCGGGGGCACCTCTATGGCTACACCTTC.

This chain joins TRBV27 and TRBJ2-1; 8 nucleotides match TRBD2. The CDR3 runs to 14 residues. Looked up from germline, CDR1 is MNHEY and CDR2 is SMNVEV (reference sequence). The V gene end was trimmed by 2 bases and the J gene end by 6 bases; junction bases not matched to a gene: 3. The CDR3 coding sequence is TGTGCCAGCAGTTTAATCGGGGGGGTCAATGAGCAGTTCTTC. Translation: CASSLIGGVNEQFF.

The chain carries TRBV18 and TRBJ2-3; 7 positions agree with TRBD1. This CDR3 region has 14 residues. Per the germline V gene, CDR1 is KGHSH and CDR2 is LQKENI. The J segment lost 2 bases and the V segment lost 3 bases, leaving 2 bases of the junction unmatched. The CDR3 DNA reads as TGTGCCAGCTCACCGACAGGGTCCACAGATACGCAGTATTTT. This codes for CASSPTGSTDTQYF.

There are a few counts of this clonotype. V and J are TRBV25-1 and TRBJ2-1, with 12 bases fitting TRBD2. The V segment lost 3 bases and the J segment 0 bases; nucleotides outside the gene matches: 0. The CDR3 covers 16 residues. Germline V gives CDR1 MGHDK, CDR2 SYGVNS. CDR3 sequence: CASSEGLAGSYNEQFF. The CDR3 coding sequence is TGTGCCAGCAGTGAGGGACTAGCGGGCTCCTACAATGAGCAGTTCTTC.

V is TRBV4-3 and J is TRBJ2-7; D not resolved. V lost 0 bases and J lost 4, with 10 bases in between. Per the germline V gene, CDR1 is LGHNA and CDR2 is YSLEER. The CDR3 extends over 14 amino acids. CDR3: CASSQDNGYYEQYF. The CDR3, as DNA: TGCGCCAGCAGCCAAGATAATGGGTATTACGAGCAGTACTTC.

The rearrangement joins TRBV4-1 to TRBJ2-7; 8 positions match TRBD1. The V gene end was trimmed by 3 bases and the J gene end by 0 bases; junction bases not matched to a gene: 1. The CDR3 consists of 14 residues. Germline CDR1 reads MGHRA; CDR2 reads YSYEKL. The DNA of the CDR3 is TGCGCCAGCAGCCACGACAGGGGCTCCTACGAGCAGTACTTC. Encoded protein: CASSHDRGSYEQYF.

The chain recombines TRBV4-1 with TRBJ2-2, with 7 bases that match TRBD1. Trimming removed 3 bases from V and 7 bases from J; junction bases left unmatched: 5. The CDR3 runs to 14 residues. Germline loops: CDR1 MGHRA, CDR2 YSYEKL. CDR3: CASSQTTGHGELFF. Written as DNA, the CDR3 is TGCGCCAGCAGCCAGACGACAGGGCACGGGGAGCTGTTTTTT.

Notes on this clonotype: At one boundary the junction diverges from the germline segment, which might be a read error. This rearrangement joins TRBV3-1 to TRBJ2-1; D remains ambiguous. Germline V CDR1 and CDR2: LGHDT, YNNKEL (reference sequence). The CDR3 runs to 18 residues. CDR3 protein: CASSQEAFLGFSNNEQFF. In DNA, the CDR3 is TGTGCCAGCAGCCAAGAGGCTTTTCTGGGGTTCTCCAACAATGAGCAGTTCTTC.

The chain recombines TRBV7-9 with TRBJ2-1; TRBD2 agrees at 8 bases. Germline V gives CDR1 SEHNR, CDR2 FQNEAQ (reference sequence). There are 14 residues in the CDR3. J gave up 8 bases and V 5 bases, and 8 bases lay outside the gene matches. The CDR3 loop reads CASSGEREYYEQFF. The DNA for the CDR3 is TGTGCCAGCAGCGGAGAGCGGGAGTACTATGAGCAGTTCTTC.

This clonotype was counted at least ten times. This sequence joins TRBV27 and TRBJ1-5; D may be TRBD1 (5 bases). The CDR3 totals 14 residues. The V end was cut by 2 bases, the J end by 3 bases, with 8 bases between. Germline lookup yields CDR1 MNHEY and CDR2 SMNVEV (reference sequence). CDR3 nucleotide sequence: TGTGCCAGCAGTTTAGGGGGTTCCAATCAGCCCCAGCATTTT. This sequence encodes CASSLGGSNQPQHF.

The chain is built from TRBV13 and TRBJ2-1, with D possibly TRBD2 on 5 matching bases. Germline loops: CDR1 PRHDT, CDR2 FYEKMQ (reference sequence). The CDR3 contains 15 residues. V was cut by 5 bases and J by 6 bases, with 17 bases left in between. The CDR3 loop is CASSRTSGVGNEQFF. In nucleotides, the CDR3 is TGTGCCAGCAGCCGTACCAGCGGTGTCGGCAATGAGCAGTTCTTC.

The CDR3 sequence is CASGLGGSYEQYF. Written as DNA, the CDR3 is TGTGCCAGCGGGCTAGGCGGCTCCTACGAGCAGTACTTC. The genes are TRBV21-1 and TRBJ2-7; the D call TRBD2 from the table was never checked on the DNA. TRBV21-1 is a known pseudogene. The CDR3 runs 13 residues.

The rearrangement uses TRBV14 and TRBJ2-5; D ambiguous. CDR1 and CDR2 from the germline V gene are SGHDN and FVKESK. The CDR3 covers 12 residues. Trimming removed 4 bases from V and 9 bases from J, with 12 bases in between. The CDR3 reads CASSLSNMAQYF. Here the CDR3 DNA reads TGTGCCAGCAGCCTAAGCAATATGGCCCAGTACTTC.

The DNA for the CDR3 is TGTGCCACTCAAGATAACAGGGCGGGGTACGAGCAGTACTTC. This sequence encodes CATQDNRAGYEQYF. The chain carries TRBV7-9 and TRBJ2-7, with D perhaps given as TRBD1 or TRBD2 (6 bases each). Trimming stripped 10 bases from V and 4 bases from J, with 20 bases between. This CDR3 region has 14 residues. Looked up from germline, CDR1 is SEHNR and CDR2 is FQNEAQ (reference sequence).

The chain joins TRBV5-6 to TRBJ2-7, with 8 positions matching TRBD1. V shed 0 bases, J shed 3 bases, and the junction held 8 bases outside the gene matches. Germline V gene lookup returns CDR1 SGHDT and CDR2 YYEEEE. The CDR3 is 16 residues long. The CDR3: CASSLVIDRGRYEQYF. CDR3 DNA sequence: TGTGCCAGCAGCTTGGTAATTGACAGGGGACGCTACGAGCAGTACTTC. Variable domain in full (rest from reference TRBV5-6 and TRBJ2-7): DAGVTQSPTHLIKTRGQQVTLRCSPKSGHDTVSWYQQALGQGPQFIFQYYEEEERQRGNFPDRFSGHQFPNYSSELNVNALLLGDSALYLCASSLVIDRGRYEQYFGPGTRLTVT.

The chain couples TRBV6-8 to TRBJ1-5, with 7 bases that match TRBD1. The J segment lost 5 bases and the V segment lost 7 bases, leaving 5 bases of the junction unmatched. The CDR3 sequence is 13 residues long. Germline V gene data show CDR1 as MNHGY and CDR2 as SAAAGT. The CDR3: CASNRQGYQPQHF. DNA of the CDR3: TGTGCCAGCAACCGACAGGGATATCAGCCCCAGCATTTT.

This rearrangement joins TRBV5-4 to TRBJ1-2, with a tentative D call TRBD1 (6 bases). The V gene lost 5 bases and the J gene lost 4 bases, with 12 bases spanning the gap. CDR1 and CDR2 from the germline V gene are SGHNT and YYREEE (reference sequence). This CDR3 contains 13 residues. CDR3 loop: CASRVRGSYGYTF. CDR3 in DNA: TGTGCCAGCAGGGTCAGGGGTAGCTATGGCTACACCTTC.

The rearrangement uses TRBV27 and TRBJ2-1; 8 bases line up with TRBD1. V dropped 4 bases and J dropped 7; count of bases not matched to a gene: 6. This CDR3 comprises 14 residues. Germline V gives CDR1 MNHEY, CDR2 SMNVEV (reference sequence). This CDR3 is CASSYQGAGNEQFF. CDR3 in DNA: TGTGCCAGCAGTTACCAGGGGGCGGGGAATGAGCAGTTCTTC.

As DNA, the CDR3 is TGTGCCAGCAGTTACTCGATTCTAGCGGGAGTTAGCGATGAGCAGTTCTTC. Amino acid sequence: CASSYSILAGVSDEQFF. The chain links TRBV6-5 to TRBJ2-1; the match to TRBD2 covers 10 bases. V lost 0 bases to trimming and J lost 8 bases; unmatched junction nucleotides: 10. Germline V CDR1 and CDR2: MNHEY, SVGAGI. The CDR3 is made up of 17 amino acids.

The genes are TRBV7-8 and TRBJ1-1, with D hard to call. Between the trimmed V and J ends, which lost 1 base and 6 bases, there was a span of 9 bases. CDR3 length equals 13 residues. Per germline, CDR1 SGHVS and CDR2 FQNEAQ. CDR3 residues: CASSLGKGAEAFF. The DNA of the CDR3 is TGTGCCAGCAGCTTAGGGAAGGGCGCTGAAGCTTTCTTT.

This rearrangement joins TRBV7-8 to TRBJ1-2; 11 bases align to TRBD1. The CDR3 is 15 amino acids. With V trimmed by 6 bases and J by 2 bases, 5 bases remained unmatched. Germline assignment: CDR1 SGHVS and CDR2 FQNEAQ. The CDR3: CASRPRDRGNYGYTF. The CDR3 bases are TGTGCCAGCAGGCCCCGGGACAGGGGGAACTATGGCTACACCTTC.

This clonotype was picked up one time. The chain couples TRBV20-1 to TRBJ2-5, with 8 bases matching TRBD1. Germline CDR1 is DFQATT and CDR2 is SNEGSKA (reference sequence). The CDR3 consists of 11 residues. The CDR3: CTVDRAETQYF. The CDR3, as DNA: TGCACTGTGGACAGGGCGGAGACCCAGTACTTC.

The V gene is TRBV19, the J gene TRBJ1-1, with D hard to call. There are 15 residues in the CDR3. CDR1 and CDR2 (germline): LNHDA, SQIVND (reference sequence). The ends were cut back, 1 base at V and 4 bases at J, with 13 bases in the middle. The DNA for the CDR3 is TGTGCCAGTAGTATAGGAGCTGGGAGTGGCACTGAAGCTTTCTTT. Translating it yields CASSIGAGSGTEAFF.

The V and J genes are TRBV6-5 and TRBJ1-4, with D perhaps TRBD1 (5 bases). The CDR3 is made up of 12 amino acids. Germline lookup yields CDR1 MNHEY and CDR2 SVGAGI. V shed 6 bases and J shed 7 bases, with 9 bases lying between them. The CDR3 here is CASRQGTEKLFF. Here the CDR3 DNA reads TGTGCCAGCAGGCAGGGAACTGAAAAACTGTTTTTT.

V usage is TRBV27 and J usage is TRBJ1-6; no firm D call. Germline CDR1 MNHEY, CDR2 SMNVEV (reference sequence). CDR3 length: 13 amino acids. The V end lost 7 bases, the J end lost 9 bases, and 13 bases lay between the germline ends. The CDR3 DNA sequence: TGTGCCAGCAAAGAGCCTGGCTTTTCACCCCTCCACTTT. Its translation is CASKEPGFSPLHF.

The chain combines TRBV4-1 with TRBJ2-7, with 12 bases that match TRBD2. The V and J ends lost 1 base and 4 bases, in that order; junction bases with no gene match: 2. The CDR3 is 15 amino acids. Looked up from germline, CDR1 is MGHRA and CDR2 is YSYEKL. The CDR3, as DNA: TGCGCCAGCAGCCAAGGGACTAGCGGGATGTACGAGCAGTACTTC. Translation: CASSQGTSGMYEQYF.

DNA of the CDR3: TGCAGTGCTAGAGAGCTAGCGGGAACTTCCTACGAGCAGTACTTC. It is translated as CSARELAGTSYEQYF. The chain joins TRBV20-1 to TRBJ2-7, with 9 bases fitting TRBD2. This CDR3 contains 15 residues. Germline V gene lookup returns CDR1 DFQATT and CDR2 SNEGSKA (reference sequence). The V gene end was trimmed by 0 bases and the J gene end by 1 base; junction bases not matched to a gene: 4.

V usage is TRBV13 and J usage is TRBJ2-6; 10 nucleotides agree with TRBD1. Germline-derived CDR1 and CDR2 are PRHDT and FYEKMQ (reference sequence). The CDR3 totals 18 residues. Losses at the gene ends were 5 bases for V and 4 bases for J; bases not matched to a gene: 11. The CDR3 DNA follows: TGTGCCAGCAGCCACGACAGGGGGCAGGTGAGAGGGGCCAACGTCCTGACTTTC. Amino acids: CASSHDRGQVRGANVLTF.

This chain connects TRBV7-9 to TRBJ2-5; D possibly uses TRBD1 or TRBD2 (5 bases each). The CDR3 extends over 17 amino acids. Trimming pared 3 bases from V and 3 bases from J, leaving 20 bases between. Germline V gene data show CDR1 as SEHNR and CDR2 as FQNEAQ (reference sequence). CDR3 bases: TGTGCCAGCAGCTTGGAAATCACCGGGGACGGCAAAGAGACCCAGTACTTC. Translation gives CASSLEITGDGKETQYF.

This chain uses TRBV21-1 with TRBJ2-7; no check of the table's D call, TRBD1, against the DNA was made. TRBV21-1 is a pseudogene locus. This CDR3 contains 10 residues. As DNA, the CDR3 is TGTGCCAGCTCCGCCCGGGAGCAGTACTTC. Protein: CASSAREQYF.

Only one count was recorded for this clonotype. The CDR3 DNA is TGTGCCAGCAGCTTAGCGGGAGCCCGTGAGACCCAGTACTTC. It encodes CASSLAGARETQYF. The V call is TRBV13, the J call TRBJ2-5; weak D call: TRBD2 (6 bases). There are 14 residues in the CDR3. V was shortened by 1 base and J by 5 bases, with 11 bases between the two germline ends. Germline V gene sequence: CDR1 PRHDT, CDR2 FYEKMQ (reference sequence).